This TCR beta chain was captured in a study of blood T cells in healthy people across ages. A remark on this clonotype: The antigen remains undetermined.

Then a second PCR, running roughly 7 to 11 cycles, was carried out with a sample-barcoded 5' primer and a J-beta primer mix. Every single cDNA molecule received a tag from a template-switch adaptor with 12 random nucleotides. Researchers report that each sample yielded at least 2.5 million CDR3-containing paired-end reads. TCRdb analysed the 5' RACE reads with MiXCR anew, one entry per CDR3 protein. The sample includes hundreds of thousands of distinct CDR3 sequences, under 25% of them seen just once. Study observations and caveats: Whereas aged donors had fewer naive CD4+ cells, long-lived donors had more of them and higher diversity.

The sequenced sample was blood. The receptor was isolated from a man between 65 and 85 years old in good health.

The CDR3 nucleotides read TGTGCCAGCAGTGAAGCTGCGGCTAGGGATTCCTACGAGCAGTACTTC. Protein product: CASSEAAARDSYEQYF. The J gene is TRBJ2-7, the V gene TRBV2; D ambiguous. Trimming left V 0 bases short and J 1 base short, with 13 bases between. Germline CDR1 is SNHLY and CDR2 is FYNNEI. The CDR3 contains 16 residues.